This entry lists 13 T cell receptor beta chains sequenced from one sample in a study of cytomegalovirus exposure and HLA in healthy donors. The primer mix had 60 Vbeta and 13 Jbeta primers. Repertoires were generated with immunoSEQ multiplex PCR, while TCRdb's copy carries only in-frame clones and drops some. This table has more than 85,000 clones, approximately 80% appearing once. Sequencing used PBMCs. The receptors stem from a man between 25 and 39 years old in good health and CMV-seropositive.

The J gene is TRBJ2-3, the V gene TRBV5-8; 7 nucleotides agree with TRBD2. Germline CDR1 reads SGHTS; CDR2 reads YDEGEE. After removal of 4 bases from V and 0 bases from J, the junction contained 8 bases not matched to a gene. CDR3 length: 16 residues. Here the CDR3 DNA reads TGTGCCAGCAGCCTCCCCAAGCGGGGAAGCACAGATACGCAGTATTTT. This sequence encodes CASSLPKRGSTDTQYF.

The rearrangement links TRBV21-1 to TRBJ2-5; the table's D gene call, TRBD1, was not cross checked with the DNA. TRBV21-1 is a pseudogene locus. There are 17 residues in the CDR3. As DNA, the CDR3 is TGTGCCAGCAGCAAAGTGGGGACACTAGATCATAGGGAGACCCAGTACTTC. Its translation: CASSKVGTLDHRETQYF.

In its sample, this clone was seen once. As DNA, the CDR3 is TGTGCCTGGAGTCCCTTATTGTGGGCCGGGGATGAGCAGTTCTTC. Its protein is CAWSPLLWAGDEQFF. The rearrangement links TRBV30 to TRBJ2-1, with D tentatively TRBD2 (5 bases). Germline V gene sequence: CDR1 GTSNPN, CDR2 SVGIG (reference sequence). V shed 2 bases and J shed 8 bases, with 19 bases lying between them. The CDR3 has 15 residues.

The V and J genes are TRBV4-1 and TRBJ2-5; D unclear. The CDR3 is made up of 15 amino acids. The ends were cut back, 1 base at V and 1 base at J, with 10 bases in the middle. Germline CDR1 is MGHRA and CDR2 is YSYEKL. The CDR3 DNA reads TGCGCCAGCAGCCAAGGCGGATATATCCAAGAGACCCAGTACTTC. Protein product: CASSQGGYIQETQYF.

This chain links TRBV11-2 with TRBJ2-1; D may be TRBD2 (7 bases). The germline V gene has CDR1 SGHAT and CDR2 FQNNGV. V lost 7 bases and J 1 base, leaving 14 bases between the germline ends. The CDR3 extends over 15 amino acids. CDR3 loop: CASNLQGLSYNEQFF. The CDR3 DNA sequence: TGTGCCAGCAATCTACAGGGACTATCCTACAATGAGCAGTTCTTC.

The CDR3 sequence is CASSFSTTGELFF. The CDR3 DNA reads TGCGCCAGCAGCTTCAGTACAACCGGGGAGCTGTTTTTT. The chain couples TRBV5-1 to TRBJ2-2; D unclear. The V end lost 2 bases, the J end lost 5 bases, and 7 bases lay between the germline ends. Looked up from germline, CDR1 is SGHRS and CDR2 is YFSETQ. The CDR3 length is 13 residues.

This chain's CDR3 is CASSSPPRQGPNYGYTF. DNA of the CDR3: TGCGCCAGCAGCTCGCCCCCGAGACAGGGCCCTAACTATGGCTACACCTTC. The chain joins TRBV4-1 to TRBJ1-2; TRBD1 aligns across 7 bases. This CDR3 is 17 amino acids long. The V gene's germline CDR1 is MGHRA and CDR2 YSYEKL. J gave up 0 bases and V 5 bases, and 12 bases lay outside the gene matches.

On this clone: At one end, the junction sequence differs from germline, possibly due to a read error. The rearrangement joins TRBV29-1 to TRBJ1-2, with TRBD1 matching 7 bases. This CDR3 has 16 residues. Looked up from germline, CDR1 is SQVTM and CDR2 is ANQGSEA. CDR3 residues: CGVEDPGMTGISGYTF. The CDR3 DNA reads TGCGGCGTTGAAGATCCGGGAATGACAGGGATTTCTGGCTACACCTTC.

The CDR3 DNA sequence: TGTGCTAGTGGTTTTCTCGGTGTTTCGGGTTTTTCTGGGGCCAACGTCCTGACTTTC. It is translated as CASGFLGVSGFSGANVLTF. V and J are TRBV12-5 and TRBJ2-6, with D hard to call. Between the trimmed V and J ends, which lost 3 bases and 1 base, there was a span of 19 bases. CDR1 LGHNT and CDR2 FRNRAP come from the germline V gene. This CDR3 has 19 amino acids. Full variable domain (remainder filled in from reference TRBV12-5 and TRBJ2-6): DARVTQTPRHKVTEMGQEVTMRCQPILGHNTVFWYRQTMMQGLELLAYFRNRAPLDDSGMPKDRFSAEMPDATLATLKIQPSEPRDSAVYFCASGFLGVSGFSGANVLTFGAGSRLTVL.

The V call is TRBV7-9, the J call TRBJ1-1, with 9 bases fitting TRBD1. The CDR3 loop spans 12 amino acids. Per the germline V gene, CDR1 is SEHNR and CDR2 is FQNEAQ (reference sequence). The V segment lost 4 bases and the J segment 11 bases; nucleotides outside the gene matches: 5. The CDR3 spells CASSSGGTGAFF. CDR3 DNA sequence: TGTGCCAGCAGCTCCGGGGGGACAGGGGCTTTCTTT.

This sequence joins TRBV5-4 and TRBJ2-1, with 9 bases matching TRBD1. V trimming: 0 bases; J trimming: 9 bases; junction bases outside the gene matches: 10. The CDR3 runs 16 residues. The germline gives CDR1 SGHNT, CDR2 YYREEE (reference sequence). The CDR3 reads CASSLGLLGTGSEQFF. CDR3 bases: TGTGCCAGCAGCTTGGGTCTACTGGGGACAGGGTCTGAGCAGTTCTTC.

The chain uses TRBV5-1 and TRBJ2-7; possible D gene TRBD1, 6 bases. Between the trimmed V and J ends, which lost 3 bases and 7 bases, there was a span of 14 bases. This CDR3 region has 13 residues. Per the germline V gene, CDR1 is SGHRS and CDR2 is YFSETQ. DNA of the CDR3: TGCGCCAGCAGCTCCGGACAGCCTGGGGAGCAGTACTTC. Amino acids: CASSSGQPGEQYF.

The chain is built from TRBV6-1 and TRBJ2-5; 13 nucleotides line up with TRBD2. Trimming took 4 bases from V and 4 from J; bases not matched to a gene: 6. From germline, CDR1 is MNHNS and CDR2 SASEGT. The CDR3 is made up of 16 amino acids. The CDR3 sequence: CASSAQLAGGPETQYF. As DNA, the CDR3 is TGTGCCAGCAGTGCTCAACTAGCGGGGGGGCCAGAGACCCAGTACTTC.